This is a list of T cell receptor beta chains from one sample in a study of T-cell memory formation after mild COVID-19. TCRdb recomputed calls from the 5' RACE reads with MiXCR, one row per CDR3 protein. The sample has roughly 480,000 distinct CDR3 sequences; 20% to 25% are singletons. The sequenced material came from PBMCs or a T cell subset sorted from them (not recorded which). Every receptor here comes from an adult woman who had mild COVID-19 (a few samples of this study predate the infection). Cell type and time point are not known. CDR3s include the opening cysteine and the closing phenylalanine or tryptophan. The D gene is left open where the match is weak. Clone size, where shown, is once, few, many, or a class for clones that have expanded.

size: few; D: .; J: TRBJ2-1; V: TRBV7-3; CDR3: CASSPVPGSYNEQFF; DNA: TGTGCCAGCAGCCCAGTACCGGGTTCCTACAATGAGCAGTTCTTC
size: .; D: TRBD1; J: TRBJ1-1; V: TRBV29-1; CDR3: CSVPRGTVNTEAFF; DNA: TGCAGCGTCCCAAGGGGGACAGTGAACACTGAAGCTTTCTTT
size: .; D: TRBD2; J: TRBJ2-1; V: TRBV7-3; CDR3: CASSETSGISKQFF; DNA: TGTGCCAGCAGCGAGACTAGCGGGATCTCGAAGCAGTTCTTC
size: .; D: .; J: TRBJ2-7; V: TRBV7-4; CDR3: CASSARDIAYEQYF; DNA: TGTGCCAGCAGCGCCCGGGACATAGCCTACGAGCAGTACTTC
size: few; D: .; J: TRBJ1-1; V: TRBV7-9; CDR3: CASSLWDGAFF; DNA: TGTGCCAGCAGCTTATGGGATGGAGCTTTCTTT
size: few; D: TRBD1; J: TRBJ2-1; V: TRBV24-1; CDR3: CATSDVIGTSPGGQFF; DNA: TGTGCCACCAGTGATGTGATAGGGACCAGCCCAGGGGGGCAGTTCTTC
size: .; D: .; J: TRBJ2-1; V: TRBV11-2; CDR3: CASSLGDISYNEQFF; DNA: TGTGCCAGCAGCTTAGGGGACATCTCCTACAATGAGCAGTTCTTC
size: .; D: .; J: TRBJ2-7; V: TRBV29-1; CDR3: CSVQGYWEQYF; DNA: TGCAGCGTTCAGGGTTACTGGGAGCAGTACTTC
size: .; D: TRBD2; J: TRBJ2-1; V: TRBV6-5; CDR3: CASRRLAGVTGNEQFF; DNA: TGTGCCAGCAGGCGACTAGCGGGAGTTACCGGGAATGAGCAGTTCTTC
size: .; D: TRBD1; J: TRBJ2-5; V: TRBV12-3/TRBV12-4; CDR3: CASSSKGTGKETQYF; DNA: TGTGCCAGCAGTTCCAAAGGGACAGGGAAAGAGACCCAGTACTTC
size: few; D: TRBD2; J: TRBJ2-1; V: TRBV7-2; CDR3: CASGAGLGINEQFF; DNA: TGTGCCAGCGGAGCGGGACTTGGGATAAATGAGCAGTTCTTC
size: few; D: .; J: TRBJ2-3; V: TRBV4-1; CDR3: CASSQVHATRDTQYF; DNA: TGCGCCAGCAGCCAAGTGCACGCAACGAGGGATACGCAGTATTTT
size: .; D: .; J: TRBJ2-1; V: TRBV6-5; CDR3: CASSLSQSSYNEQFF; DNA: TGTGCCAGCAGCTTAAGCCAGAGCTCCTACAATGAGCAGTTCTTC
size: few; D: .; J: TRBJ2-1; V: TRBV24-1; CDR3: CATSDYRGYNEQFF; DNA: TGTGCCACCAGTGATTACCGGGGCTACAATGAGCAGTTCTTC
size: many; D: TRBD1; J: TRBJ2-1; V: TRBV7-2; CDR3: CASSLGTGNEQFF; DNA: TGTGCCAGCAGCTTGGGGACAGGCAATGAGCAGTTCTTC
size: .; D: TRBD2; J: TRBJ2-7; V: TRBV27; CDR3: CASSLHRGLAGVEQYF; DNA: TGTGCCAGCAGTTTACACCGGGGGCTAGCGGGAGTCGAGCAGTACTTC
size: once; D: .; J: TRBJ1-2; V: TRBV5-6; CDR3: CASSLVTLAFDYGYTF; DNA: TGTGCCAGCAGCTTGGTAACACTAGCTTTCGACTATGGCTACACCTTC
size: few; D: TRBD2; J: TRBJ2-3; V: TRBV30; CDR3: CAWSPPRGLAGGSTQYF; DNA: TGTGCCTGGAGTCCGCCCCGGGGACTAGCGGGAGGAAGTACGCAGTATTTT
size: once; D: .; J: TRBJ2-3; V: TRBV4-1; CDR3: CASSPGARGRRTDTQYF; DNA: TGCGCCAGCAGCCCAGGCGCAAGGGGGAGAAGGACAGATACGCAGTATTTT
size: .; D: TRBD1; J: TRBJ1-6; V: TRBV6-5; CDR3: CASSYGLGQGGNSPLHF; DNA: TGTGCCAGCAGTTACGGATTGGGACAGGGTGGCAATTCACCCCTCCACTTT
size: few; D: .; J: TRBJ1-2; V: TRBV7-9; CDR3: CASSHTPGENYGYTF; DNA: TGTGCCAGCAGCCATACCCCGGGAGAGAACTATGGCTACACCTTC
size: few; D: .; J: TRBJ2-2; V: TRBV2; CDR3: CASSEALRDVGELFF; DNA: TGTGCCAGCAGTGAAGCCCTCAGGGATGTCGGGGAGCTGTTTTTT
size: few; D: .; J: TRBJ1-5; V: TRBV12-3/TRBV12-4; CDR3: CASSFSDSNQPQHF; DNA: TGTGCCAGCAGTTTCTCAGATAGCAATCAGCCCCAGCATTTT